This T cell receptor beta chain comes out of a study of blood T cell repertoires in COVID-19. Study in general: The cDNA or gDNA used as material had been derived from T cells, B-cell-depleted T cells, or PBMCs.

Generated by immunoSEQ multiplex PCR, the TCRdb table keeps only in-frame clones and is missing some. Of about 75,000 clones listed, 88% are singletons. Germline CDR1 is LNHDA and CDR2 is SQIVND (reference sequence). V lost 5 bases, J lost 3 bases, and 8 bases lay in between. The CDR3 covers 13 residues. The clonotype comes from a human donor in a cohort sampled during active COVID-19. The chain uses TRBV19 and TRBJ2-4; D remains unclear. Sequenced material: peripheral blood. CDR3 in DNA: TGTGCCAGTAGTGGGCCCGACAAAAACATTCAGTACTTC. Amino acid sequence: CASSGPDKNIQYF.